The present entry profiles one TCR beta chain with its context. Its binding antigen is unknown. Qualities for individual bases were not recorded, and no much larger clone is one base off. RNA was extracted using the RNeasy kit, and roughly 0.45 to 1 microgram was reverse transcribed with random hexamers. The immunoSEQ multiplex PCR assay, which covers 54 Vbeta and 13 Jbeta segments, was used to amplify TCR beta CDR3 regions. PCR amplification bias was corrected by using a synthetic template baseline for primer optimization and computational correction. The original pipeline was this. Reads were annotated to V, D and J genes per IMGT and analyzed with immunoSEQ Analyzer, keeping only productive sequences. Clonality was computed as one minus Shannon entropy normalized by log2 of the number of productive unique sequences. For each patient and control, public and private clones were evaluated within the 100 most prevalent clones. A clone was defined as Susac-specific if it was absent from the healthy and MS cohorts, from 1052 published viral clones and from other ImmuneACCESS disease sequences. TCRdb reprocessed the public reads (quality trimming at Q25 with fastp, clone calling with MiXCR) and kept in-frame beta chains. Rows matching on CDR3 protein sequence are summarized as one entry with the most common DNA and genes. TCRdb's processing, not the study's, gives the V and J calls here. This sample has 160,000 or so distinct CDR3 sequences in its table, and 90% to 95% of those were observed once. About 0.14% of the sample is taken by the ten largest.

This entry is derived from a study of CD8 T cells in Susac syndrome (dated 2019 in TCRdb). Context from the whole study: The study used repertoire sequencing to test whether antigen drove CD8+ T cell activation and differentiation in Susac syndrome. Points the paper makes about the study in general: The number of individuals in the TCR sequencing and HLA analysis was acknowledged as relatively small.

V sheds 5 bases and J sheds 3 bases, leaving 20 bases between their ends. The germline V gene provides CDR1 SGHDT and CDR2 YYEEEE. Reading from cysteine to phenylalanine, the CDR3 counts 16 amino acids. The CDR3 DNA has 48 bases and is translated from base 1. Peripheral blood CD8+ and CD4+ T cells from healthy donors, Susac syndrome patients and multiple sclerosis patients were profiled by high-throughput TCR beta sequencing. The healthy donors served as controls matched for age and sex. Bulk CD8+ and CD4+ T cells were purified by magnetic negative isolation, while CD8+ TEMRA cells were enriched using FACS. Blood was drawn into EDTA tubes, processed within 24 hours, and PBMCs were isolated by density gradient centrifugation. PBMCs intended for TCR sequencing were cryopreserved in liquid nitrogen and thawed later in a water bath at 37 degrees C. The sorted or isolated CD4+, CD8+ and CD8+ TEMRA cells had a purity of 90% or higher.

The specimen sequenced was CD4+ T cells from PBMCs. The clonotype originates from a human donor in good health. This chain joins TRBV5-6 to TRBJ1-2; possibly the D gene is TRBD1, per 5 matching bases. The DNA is TGTGCCAGCAGGGGGGGTAGGACATCTGACGACTATGGCTACACCTTC. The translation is CASRGGRTSDDYGYTF.